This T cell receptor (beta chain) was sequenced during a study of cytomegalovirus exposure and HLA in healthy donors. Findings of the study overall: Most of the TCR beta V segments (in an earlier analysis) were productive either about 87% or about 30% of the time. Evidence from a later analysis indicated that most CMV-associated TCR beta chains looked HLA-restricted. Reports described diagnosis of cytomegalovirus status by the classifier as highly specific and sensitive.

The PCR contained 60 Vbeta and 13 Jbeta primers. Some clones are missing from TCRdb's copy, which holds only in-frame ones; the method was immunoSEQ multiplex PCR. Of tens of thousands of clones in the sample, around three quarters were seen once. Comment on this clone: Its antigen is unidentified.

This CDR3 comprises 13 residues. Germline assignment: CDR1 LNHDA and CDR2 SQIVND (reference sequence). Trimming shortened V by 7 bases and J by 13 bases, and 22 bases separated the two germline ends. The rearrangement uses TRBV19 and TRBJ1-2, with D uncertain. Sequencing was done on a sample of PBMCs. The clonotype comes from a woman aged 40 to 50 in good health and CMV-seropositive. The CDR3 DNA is TGTGCCAGTACCCCTGGCGACTCGTACGGGTCCACCTTC. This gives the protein CASTPGDSYGSTF.